One and the same sample provided the 8 T cell receptor beta chains below, sequenced in a study of T cells in Graves' hyperthyroidism and ophthalmopathy. Researchers amplified the TCR beta CDR3 regions from RNA transcripts. With the HTBI primer set, the TCR CDR3 went through a first round of RT-PCR. TCRdb recomputed calls from the multiplex PCR reads with MiXCR, one row per CDR3 protein. Here the sample spans over 700,000 distinct CDR3 sequences, 38% being singletons. Sequencing used blood. The receptors were gathered from a man in his late teens or twenties with Graves' hyperthyroidism.

The chain has TRBV5-1 and TRBJ1-1, with D perhaps matching TRBD1 (6 bases). V lost 0 bases and J 0 bases, leaving 15 bases between the germline ends. The CDR3 extends over 17 amino acids. Germline assignment: CDR1 SGHRS and CDR2 YFSETQ. CDR3 in amino acids: CASSLEAQGVLNTEAFF. The CDR3, as DNA: TGCGCCAGCAGCTTGGAGGCACAGGGAGTATTGAACACTGAAGCTTTCTTT. Full variable domain (rest looked up from reference TRBV5-1 and TRBJ1-1): KAGVTQTPRYLIKTRGQQVTLSCSPISGHRSVSWYQQTPGQGLQFLFEYFSETQRNKGNFPGRFSGRQFSNSRSEMNVSTLELGDSALYLCASSLEAQGVLNTEAFFGQGTRLTVV.

The chain uses TRBV2 and TRBJ1-6; D is possibly TRBD1 (5 bases). This CDR3 spans 16 amino acids. Germline V gene data show CDR1 as SNHLY and CDR2 as FYNNEI. The germline V and J ends were trimmed by 8 bases and 5 bases, with 19 bases remaining between them. DNA of the CDR3: TGTGCCAGCGTGTTAGGACTCGGGACGGATAATTCACCCCTCCACTTT. Its protein product is CASVLGLGTDNSPLHF.

In this sample, this clonotype turned up a few times. The chain is built from TRBV20-1 and TRBJ2-7; D may be TRBD1 (5 bases). This CDR3 spans 12 amino acids. Germline V gene lookup returns CDR1 DFQATT and CDR2 SNEGSKA (reference sequence). Trimming took 5 bases from V and 1 from J, leaving 9 bases between them. The CDR3 reads CSAGAFSYEQYF. For the CDR3, the DNA is TGCAGTGCTGGGGCTTTTTCCTACGAGCAGTACTTC.

Many counts were recorded for this clonotype. The V gene is TRBV29-1, the J gene TRBJ2-7; unclear D gene. Germline V gene data show CDR1 as SQVTM and CDR2 as ANQGSEA. The CDR3 length is 12 residues. V was clipped by 7 bases and J by 1 base, with 11 bases between them. The CDR3 loop reads CSGAGNSYEQYF. DNA of the CDR3: TGCAGCGGAGCAGGCAATTCCTACGAGCAGTACTTC.

The V gene is TRBV7-9, the J gene TRBJ1-5; D is ambiguous. V dropped 5 bases and J dropped 5 bases, with 7 bases sitting between them. The CDR3 extends over 12 amino acids. Germline loops: CDR1 SEHNR, CDR2 FQNEAQ (reference sequence). The CDR3 region is CASSQRDQPQHF. In DNA form, the CDR3 reads TGTGCCAGCAGCCAAAGGGATCAGCCCCAGCATTTT.

This clonotype appeared a few times. V and J are TRBV7-9 and TRBJ2-7; a possible D gene is TRBD2 (5 bases). V lost 8 bases, J lost 0 bases, and 8 bases lay in between. Germline V gives CDR1 SEHNR, CDR2 FQNEAQ (reference sequence). The CDR3 is made up of 12 amino acids. The CDR3 reads CASRTSSYEQYF. As DNA, the CDR3 is TGTGCCAGCCGCACTAGCTCCTACGAGCAGTACTTC.

In this sample, this clonotype turned up a few times. The rearrangement joins TRBV10-3 to TRBJ1-2; 12 positions agree with TRBD1. Germline-derived CDR1 and CDR2 are ENHRY and SYGVKD. The CDR3 spans 12 residues. V lost 10 bases, J lost 8 bases, and 5 bases stayed unmatched. CDR3 sequence: CATGTGGDGYTF. The CDR3 DNA reads TGTGCCACCGGGACAGGGGGCGACGGCTACACCTTC.

The sample holds one count of this clonotype. At one end, the junction sequence differs from germline, possibly due to a read error. CDR3 amino acids: CAGSLEEGKTGRTEKLFF. The CDR3 DNA follows: TGTGCCGGCAGCTTAGAAGAGGGGAAGACAGGGAGGACTGAAAAACTGTTTTTT. V is TRBV7-6 and J is TRBJ1-4; 7 bases agree with TRBD1. CDR1 is SGHVS, CDR2 FNYEAQ, per germline. CDR3 length: 18 residues.